Below, 9 T cell receptor beta chains from the same sample are listed, as sequenced in a study of regulatory T cells in long-lasting Graves disease. Arm-PCR of CDR3 regions and iRepertoire HTBI primers were the basis on which TCR beta libraries were built. TCRdb used MiXCR to reprocess the multiplex PCR reads, holding one entry per CDR3 protein. The table includes 350,000 to 450,000 distinct CDR3 sequences, 15% detected once. Stated time point: newly diagnosed GD, antithyroid drugs for less than 3 months. Following extraction of RNA from PBMCs, that RNA was used to make the TCR library. These data also formed part of another study, on T cells in Graves' hyperthyroidism and ophthalmopathy.

The source material was peripheral blood mononuclear cells (PBMCs), sampled at new diagnosis, from a patient treated with antithyroid drugs. The origin of the receptors is a woman between 35 and 50 years old with Graves disease.

The table lists this clonotype with many counts. The J gene is TRBJ2-1, the V gene TRBV27; D tentatively reads TRBD1 or TRBD2 (7 bases each). CDR1 MNHEY and CDR2 SMNVEV come from the germline V gene (reference sequence). This CDR3 comprises 17 residues. V was shortened by 4 bases and J by 5 bases, with 21 bases between the two germline ends. The CDR3 here is CASSWEGASAVNNEQFF. CDR3 bases: TGTGCCAGCAGTTGGGAGGGGGCTAGCGCAGTGAACAATGAGCAGTTCTTC.

This clonotype was observed many times. This chain links TRBV5-6 with TRBJ2-1; TRBD2 matches 8 bases. With 2 bases clipped from V and 7 bases from J, the junction kept 5 bases outside the gene matches. CDR1 SGHDT and CDR2 YYEEEE come from the germline V gene. CDR3 size: 14 residues. CDR3 sequence: CASSFTGGRNEQFF. The CDR3 nucleotides read TGTGCCAGCAGCTTCACGGGAGGGCGTAATGAGCAGTTCTTC.

As concerns this clonotype: It is likely a read error: a sequence one base away is far more abundant. This sequence joins TRBV28 and TRBJ2-1; TRBD2 agrees at 7 bases. Trimming cost V 6 bases and J 3 bases; bases outside gene matches: 8. Looked up from germline, CDR1 is MDHEN and CDR2 is SYDVKM. This CDR3 region has 15 residues. Written as DNA, the CDR3 is TGTGCCAGCAGCGCCACGGGAGGTCTCTACAATGAGCAGTTCTTC. The encoded protein is CASSATGGLYNEQFF. The whole variable domain, remainder taken from reference TRBV28 and TRBJ2-1, is DVKVTQSSRYLVKRTGEKVFLECVQDMDHENMFWYRQDPGLGLRLIYFSYDVKMKEKGDIPEGYSVSREKKERFSLILESASTNQTSMYLCASSATGGLYNEQFFGPGTRLTVL.

This clonotype was recorded at least ten times. The V call is TRBV20-1, the J call TRBJ2-1; 8 bases agree with TRBD2. CDR1 and CDR2 from the germline V gene are DFQATT and SNEGSKA (reference sequence). Unmatched junction bases numbered 8, after V lost 1 base and J lost 0 bases. The CDR3 runs to 17 residues. Here the CDR3 reads CSARVPSGLSSYNEQFF. The CDR3 DNA reads TGCAGTGCTAGAGTCCCTAGCGGGCTAAGCTCCTACAATGAGCAGTTCTTC.

This clonotype came up many times. V usage is TRBV18 and J usage is TRBJ2-5, with TRBD1 as a possible D gene (8 bases). The germline V gene encodes CDR1 KGHSH and CDR2 LQKENI. V lost 3 bases and J lost 2, with 19 bases in between. The CDR3 covers 17 residues. DNA of the CDR3: TGTGCCAGCTCACCCGACAGGGGAGGGGACTGGCAAGAGACCCAGTACTTC. Translation gives CASSPDRGGDWQETQYF.

This clonotype has a count of ten or more. V usage is TRBV9 and J usage is TRBJ2-5; D may match TRBD1 or TRBD2 (5 bases each). The CDR3 sequence is 14 residues long. V was clipped by 0 bases and J by 5 bases, with 11 bases between them. Germline V gene data show CDR1 as SGDLS and CDR2 as YYNGEE. CDR3 sequence: CASSVAGTVETQYF. CDR3 DNA sequence: TGTGCCAGCAGCGTAGCGGGGACGGTGGAGACCCAGTACTTC.

In its sample, this clonotype was seen many times. Here the CDR3 DNA reads TGTGCCAGCAGTTTTCCGGGACAGGGGAACTATGGCTACACCTTC. Its protein is CASSFPGQGNYGYTF. V usage is TRBV28 and J usage is TRBJ1-2, with 10 bases that match TRBD1. Germline loops: CDR1 MDHEN, CDR2 SYDVKM. The CDR3 length is 15 residues. The V and J ends lost 3 bases and 2 bases, in that order; junction bases with no gene match: 3.

Ten or more counts support this clonotype. This sequence joins TRBV11-2 and TRBJ2-6; 9 nucleotides line up with TRBD1. The CDR3 sequence is 17 residues long. V lost 6 bases and J lost 1; bases outside the gene matches: 7. Germline V gives CDR1 SGHAT, CDR2 FQNNGV. For the CDR3, the DNA is TGTGCCAGCAGGCCGGGACAGGGAGTATCTGGGGCCAACGTCCTGACTTTC. Its protein is CASRPGQGVSGANVLTF.

The chain joins TRBV5-5 to TRBJ1-5; 8 bases fit TRBD1. The CDR3 has 15 amino acids. Per germline, CDR1 SGHKS and CDR2 YYEKEE (reference sequence). V shed 4 bases, J shed 6 bases, and the junction held 9 bases outside the gene matches. CDR3 region: CASSLLAGGGQPQHF. In DNA form, the CDR3 reads TGTGCCAGCAGCCTTCTCGCAGGGGGCGGTCAGCCCCAGCATTTT. Combining the CDR3 with reference TRBV5-5 and TRBJ1-5 gives the whole variable domain DAGVTQSPTHLIKTRGQQVTLRCSPISGHKSVSWYQQVLGQGPQFIFQYYEKEERGRGNFPDRFSARQFPNYSSELNVNALLLGDSALYLCASSLLAGGGQPQHFGDGTRLSIL.